This TCR beta chain was sequenced in a study of CD8+ T cells in alopecia areata. Study-wide background: Oral tofacitinib, 5 to 10 mg twice daily, was given in an open-label trial. Study-level results: Normal skin's resident alphabeta T cells are sequenced alongside lesional scalp T cells. Many expanded lesional clones persisted during tofacitinib (in both scalp and blood). It was lesional scalp, especially alopecia totalis/universalis, that showed higher clonality than normal scalp.

On this clone: What it recognizes is unknown.

Deletions cut 4 bases from V and 3 bases from J, with 12 bases between. The germline V gene has CDR1 SGHAT and CDR2 FQNNGV. CDR3 length: 14 residues. cDNA serving as the sequencing template came from extracted, reverse transcribed RNA. Here immunoSEQ multiplex PCR was the method, and the copy in TCRdb shows in-frame clones only, minus some. Among approximately 200,000 clones listed, roughly two fifths were seen once. Treatment indicated: oral pan-JAK inhibitor, 5-10 mg twice daily. This clonotype was obtained from a human donor with alopecia areata. This chain joins TRBV11-2 and TRBJ1-2; D not resolved. The input for sequencing was CD4+ T cells sorted from blood, taken at approximately week 36, from a patient treated with tofacitinib. CDR3 region: CASSSPGGDYGYTF. In DNA, the CDR3 is TGTGCCAGCAGCTCCCCCGGAGGCGACTATGGCTACACCTTC.